The clone carrying this T cell receptor (beta chain) was seen many times. Germline CDR1 reads SQVTM; CDR2 reads ANQGSEA. CDR3 size: 13 residues. Trimming removed 2 bases at V and 4 bases at J, with 9 bases between. MiXCR, run by TCRdb on the 5' RACE reads, gives a single entry per CDR3 protein. Among nearly 650,000 distinct CDR3 sequences listed, around 7.4% were seen once. The source of the sample is a study of identical twins. The same data also contributed to another study, on yellow fever vaccine responses in identical twins.

Material for sequencing was PBMCs. The chain carries TRBV29-1 and TRBJ2-1; D is possibly TRBD1 (6 bases). The source of this sequence is a woman under 30 in good health. The CDR3 loop reads CSVERDTYNEQFF. CDR3 DNA: TGCAGCGTTGAACGGGACACTTACAATGAGCAGTTCTTC.